The 7 T cell receptor beta chains listed next were all sequenced from one sample in a study of T-cell reconstitution after alpha-beta-depleted transplantation in children. TCRbeta library construction was performed incorporating unique molecular identifiers. TCRdb itself ran the PCR reads through MiXCR, one entry per CDR3 protein. In the table there are 200,000 or so distinct CDR3 sequences, about 6% of which are singletons. The sample consisted of PBMCs, taken before TCRalphabeta/CD19-depleted stem cell transplant. These receptors were obtained from a girl under three years old with combined immunodeficiency, due to receive a stem cell transplant.

This clonotype was recorded many times. The CDR3: CSVYINEKLFF. The CDR3 DNA is TGCAGCGTTTACATTAATGAAAAACTGTTTTTT. The chain combines TRBV29-1 with TRBJ1-4; no clear D. This CDR3 region has 11 residues. V was cut by 5 bases and J by 4 bases, with 5 bases left in between. Germline values: CDR1 SQVTM, CDR2 ANQGSEA.

This clonotype was recorded at least ten times. The chain links TRBV4-1 to TRBJ2-7, with 8 bases that match TRBD2. V shed 2 bases and J 2 bases; nucleotides not matched to a gene: 5. The germline gives CDR1 MGHRA, CDR2 YSYEKL. The CDR3 contains 15 residues. The CDR3 protein is CASSQRTGGAYEQYF. Here the CDR3 DNA reads TGCGCCAGCAGCCAAAGGACCGGGGGGGCCTACGAGCAGTACTTC.

In its sample, this clonotype was seen many times. The chain employs TRBV28 and TRBJ2-7; D unclear. CDR1 is MDHEN, CDR2 SYDVKM, per germline. The CDR3 runs 14 residues. Trimming left V 2 bases short and J 3 bases short, with 11 bases between. The CDR3 sequence is CASSLGPPYYEQYF. CDR3 nucleotide sequence: TGTGCCAGCAGTTTAGGGCCCCCTTACTACGAGCAGTACTTC. Full variable domain (outside the CDR3, taken from reference TRBV28 and TRBJ2-7): DVKVTQSSRYLVKRTGEKVFLECVQDMDHENMFWYRQDPGLGLRLIYFSYDVKMKEKGDIPEGYSVSREKKERFSLILESASTNQTSMYLCASSLGPPYYEQYFGPGTRLTVT.

The chain employs TRBV4-1 and TRBJ1-5; D remains unclear. The CDR3 spans 16 residues. The V and J ends lost 0 bases and 4 bases respectively, with 13 bases between them. Per germline, CDR1 MGHRA and CDR2 YSYEKL. In DNA form, the CDR3 reads TGCGCCAGCAGCCAAGATCTTGTGAGCGGAAATCAGCCCCAGCATTTT. Residues: CASSQDLVSGNQPQHF.

This clonotype was found many times. The genes are TRBV5-1 and TRBJ2-1; 9 bases line up with TRBD2. Germline assignment: CDR1 SGHRS and CDR2 YFSETQ. The J segment lost 6 bases and the V segment lost 0 bases, leaving 4 bases of the junction unmatched. The CDR3 spans 15 residues. The CDR3 loop reads CASSLVAGEVNEQFF. The DNA for the CDR3 is TGCGCCAGCAGCTTGGTAGCGGGGGAGGTCAATGAGCAGTTCTTC. Together with reference TRBV5-1 and TRBJ2-1, the CDR3 gives the full variable domain: KAGVTQTPRYLIKTRGQQVTLSCSPISGHRSVSWYQQTPGQGLQFLFEYFSETQRNKGNFPGRFSGRQFSNSRSEMNVSTLELGDSALYLCASSLVAGEVNEQFFGPGTRLTVL.

This clonotype was seen ten or more times. The chain joins TRBV20-1 to TRBJ1-1; tentative D call: TRBD1 (5 bases). The V and J ends lost 2 bases and 1 base respectively, with 14 bases between them. Germline CDR1 is DFQATT and CDR2 is SNEGSKA (reference sequence). CDR3 size: 15 residues. In DNA form, the CDR3 reads TGCAGTGCTAGACCCCGGGGGGGGTCGAACACTGAAGCTTTCTTT. This encodes CSARPRGGSNTEAFF.

This clonotype was detected many times. V usage is TRBV7-2 and J usage is TRBJ2-5; TRBD2 might be the D (6 bases). CDR1 SGHTA and CDR2 FQGNSA come from the germline V gene. This CDR3 spans 13 amino acids. V was trimmed by 1 base and J by 5 bases, leaving 8 bases between them. The CDR3 here is CASSLGGRETQYF. CDR3 bases: TGTGCCAGCAGCTTAGGGGGGAGGGAGACCCAGTACTTC.